Shown below are 3 T cell receptor beta chains from a single sample sequenced in a study of CD8 T cells in Susac syndrome. Roughly 0.5 to 1 ug RNA was reverse transcribed with random hexamers. TCRdb ran MiXCR on the immunoSEQ multiplex PCR reads and lists one entry per CDR3 protein. This sample has under 200,000 distinct CDR3 sequences; 85% to 95% occur once, and the top ten carry roughly 0.11%. The specimen was CD4+ T cells from PBMCs. Receptors originate from a human donor with Susac syndrome.

V and J are TRBV6-1 and TRBJ2-1, with D possibly TRBD2 on 5 matching bases. CDR1 is MNHNS and CDR2 is SASEGT in the germline V gene. The CDR3 has 16 amino acids. V dropped 3 bases and J dropped 7 bases, with 19 bases sitting between them. The CDR3 DNA follows: TGTGCCAGCAGTGATCAAAAGTTAGCGACTGAGAATGAGCAGTTCTTC. Protein: CASSDQKLATENEQFF.

The chain carries TRBV2 and TRBJ1-5, with 7 bases that match TRBD1. The ends lost 6 bases at V and 7 bases at J; junction bases unmatched: 12. Germline assignment: CDR1 SNHLY and CDR2 FYNNEI. This CDR3 region has 15 residues. The CDR3: CASSELTGSGQPQHF. CDR3 coding DNA: TGTGCCAGCAGCGAACTGACAGGGTCGGGACAGCCCCAGCATTTT. Full variable domain (rest looked up from reference TRBV2 and TRBJ1-5): EPEVTQTPSHQVTQMGQEVILRCVPISNHLYFYWYRQILGQKVEFLVSFYNNEISEKSEIFDDQFSVERPDGSNFTLKIRSTKLEDSAMYFCASSELTGSGQPQHFGDGTRLSIL.

The chain is built from TRBV11-2 and TRBJ2-7; 7 bases are a match to TRBD1. V lost 5 bases, J lost 5 bases, and 3 bases stayed unmatched. CDR1 SGHAT and CDR2 FQNNGV come from the germline V gene. The CDR3 sequence is 12 residues long. The CDR3 nucleotides read TGTGCCAGCAGCAGACAGGGTCACGAGCAGTACTTC. This sequence encodes CASSRQGHEQYF.